This TCR beta chain originates from a study of T-cell reconstitution after alpha-beta-depleted transplantation in children. The V end lost 2 bases, the J end lost 1 base, and 11 bases lay between the germline ends. Germline V gene data show CDR1 as SGHAT and CDR2 as FQNNGV. The CDR3 is 15 residues long. With regard to this clonotype: Its antigen is unidentified.

For TCRbeta, the library was prepared with unique molecular identifiers. TCRdb reanalysed the PCR reads using MiXCR and keeps one entry per CDR3 protein. The sample has some 600,000 distinct CDR3 sequences, over 10% seen once. Study-wide findings and caveats: Reportedly, alpha-beta T cells present about two months post-transplant originated from several hundred expanded clones of graft origin. High day-60 TCRbeta diversity in some patients came from surviving recipient T cells and thymic progenitors. Newly made T cells mostly supplied T-cell counts and diversity one year after transplant.

The material was PBMCs, mostly from graft donor cells, obtained 360 days after TCRalphabeta/CD19-depleted stem cell transplant. V gene TRBV11-2 combines with J gene TRBJ2-5; D gene ambiguous. The source of this sequence is a male patient between 5 and 17 years old who had a stem cell transplant for acute myeloid leukemia, so the T cells may come from the graft donor. The CDR3 region has the DNA TGTGCCAGCAGCTTAAACCCAACTCCCCAAGAGACCCAGTACTTC. This sequence encodes CASSLNPTPQETQYF. The whole variable domain, remainder taken from reference TRBV11-2 and TRBJ2-5, is EAGVAQSPRYKIIEKRQSVAFWCNPISGHATLYWYQQILGQGPKLLIQFQNNGVVDDSQLPKDRFSAERLKGVDSTLKIQPAKLEDSAVYLCASSLNPTPQETQYFGPGTRLLVL.